What follows are 17 T cell receptor beta chains derived from one specimen sequenced in a study of cytomegalovirus exposure and HLA in healthy donors (dated by TCRdb to about 2017). The library relied on the immunoSEQ multiplex PCR assay. For the multiplex PCR, a mixture combining 60 forward primers for TCR Vbeta segments and 13 reverse primers for TCR Jbeta segments was used. TCRdb retrieved this table from immuneACCESS and kept in-frame rearrangements only. Not all clones are present; in checked studies, unresolved V genes account for under half, and no reason is known for the remainder. The sample table contains about 190,000 clones; only one count was recorded for 80% to 85% of them. The ten biggest clones cover approximately 6.3% of the sample. The sequencing input was PBMCs. The origin of the receptors is a man aged 35-49 years in good health and CMV-seropositive.

The chain has TRBV19 and TRBJ1-1; 9 bases are shared with TRBD1. Germline trimming cut 7 bases from V and 2 bases from J; bases unmatched to any gene: 17. CDR1 and CDR2 from the germline V gene are LNHDA and SQIVND (reference sequence). The CDR3 length is 18 residues. This chain's CDR3 is CASNGYESGTGINTEAFF. CDR3 DNA: TGTGCCAGTAATGGATACGAATCCGGGACAGGGATAAACACTGAAGCTTTCTTT.

V gene TRBV5-1 combines with J gene TRBJ1-5; TRBD1 is a possible D gene (5 bases). This CDR3 has 15 residues. Trimming removed 2 bases at V and 6 bases at J, with 15 bases between. CDR1 and CDR2 (germline): SGHRS, YFSETQ. The CDR3 protein is CASSFEGAALQPQHF. In nucleotides, the CDR3 is TGCGCCAGCAGCTTCGAAGGGGCAGCCCTTCAGCCCCAGCATTTT. Based on the CDR3 plus reference TRBV5-1 and TRBJ1-5, the full variable domain is KAGVTQTPRYLIKTRGQQVTLSCSPISGHRSVSWYQQTPGQGLQFLFEYFSETQRNKGNFPGRFSGRQFSNSRSEMNVSTLELGDSALYLCASSFEGAALQPQHFGDGTRLSIL.

This chain links TRBV9 with TRBJ2-1; 13 bases align to TRBD2. V was pared by 2 bases and J by 7 bases, with 15 bases of the junction left unmatched. This CDR3 comprises 19 residues. Germline V lookup: CDR1 SGDLS, CDR2 YYNGEE. The DNA for the CDR3 is TGTGCCAGCAGCGTTTCACTAGCGGGGGGGCGGACTGTTGGGAATGAGCAGTTCTTC. Amino acid sequence: CASSVSLAGGRTVGNEQFF.

The rearrangement joins TRBV10-3 to TRBJ1-2; a possible D gene is TRBD1 (6 bases). V dropped 6 bases and J dropped 3 bases, with 11 bases sitting between them. The CDR3 runs 13 residues. Germline CDR1 and CDR2: ENHRY and SYGVKD. The CDR3 here is CAIRGGLDYGYTF. DNA for the CDR3: TGTGCCATCAGAGGGGGTTTGGACTATGGCTACACCTTC.

The V call is TRBV2, the J call TRBJ1-4; no definite D call. In germline, CDR1 is SNHLY, CDR2 FYNNEI. This CDR3 region has 14 residues. Trimming shortened V by 3 bases and J by 0 bases, and 5 bases separated the two germline ends. CDR3: CASSETTTNEKLFF. In nucleotides, the CDR3 is TGTGCCAGCAGTGAGACAACAACTAATGAAAAACTGTTTTTT.

The gene calls are TRBV2 and TRBJ2-7, with a weak D call TRBD1 (6 bases). Per germline, CDR1 SNHLY and CDR2 FYNNEI. The CDR3 sequence is 13 residues long. Trimming removed 6 bases from V and 2 bases from J, with 11 bases in between. CDR3 nucleotides: TGTGCCAGCAGGGGGGACAATACCTACGAGCAGTACTTC. As protein: CASRGDNTYEQYF.

The chain recombines TRBV27 with TRBJ2-5; 9 bases align to TRBD2. Germline V CDR1 and CDR2: MNHEY, SMNVEV (reference sequence). The CDR3 totals 14 residues. The J segment lost 4 bases and the V segment lost 8 bases, leaving 8 bases of the junction unmatched. The CDR3 loop reads CASPMAGGRETQYF. CDR3 in DNA: TGTGCCAGCCCTATGGCGGGGGGGCGAGAGACCCAGTACTTC.

The chain has TRBV19 and TRBJ2-5; 16 bases are shared with TRBD2. Germline V gene data show CDR1 as LNHDA and CDR2 as SQIVND (reference sequence). This CDR3 is built from 18 residues. Unmatched junction bases numbered 9, after V lost 4 bases and J lost 4 bases. The CDR3 reads CASSTGTSGGGGRETQYF. The DNA for the CDR3 is TGTGCCAGTAGTACGGGGACTAGCGGGGGGGGAGGTCGAGAGACCCAGTACTTC.

The gene calls are TRBV6-5 and TRBJ1-5; 8 bases are shared with TRBD1. Trimming removed 5 bases from V and 7 bases from J; junction bases left unmatched: 7. In germline, CDR1 is MNHEY, CDR2 SVGAGI. The CDR3 has 14 residues. The CDR3 sequence: CASSGRTGMQPQHF. CDR3 DNA: TGTGCCAGCAGTGGTCGGACAGGGATGCAGCCCCAGCATTTT.

This chain links TRBV7-2 with TRBJ2-7; D is uncertain. The V end lost 5 bases, the J end lost 3 bases, and 8 bases lay between the germline ends. Germline assignment: CDR1 SGHTA and CDR2 FQGNSA. The CDR3 length is 12 residues. The CDR3 DNA is TGTGCCAGCAGCCGCACAGACTACGAGCAGTACTTC. Its protein product is CASSRTDYEQYF. The full variable domain, its missing parts supplied by reference TRBV7-2 and TRBJ2-7, is GAGVSQSPSNKVTEKGKDVELRCDPISGHTALYWYRQSLGQGLEFLIYFQGNSAPDKSGLPSDRFSAERTGGSVSTLTIQRTQQEDSAVYLCASSRTDYEQYFGPGTRLTVT.

The rearrangement joins TRBV19 to TRBJ1-1; D is possibly TRBD1 (5 bases). Germline values: CDR1 LNHDA, CDR2 SQIVND (reference sequence). This CDR3 spans 13 amino acids. V was clipped by 3 bases and J by 3 bases, with 8 bases between them. CDR3: CASSIPGYTEAFF. As DNA, the CDR3 is TGTGCCAGTAGTATTCCAGGGTACACTGAAGCTTTCTTT.

As concerns this clone: Other DNA sequences within the sample encode an identical CDR3. The rearrangement links TRBV5-4 to TRBJ2-3; 7 bases map to TRBD1. With V trimmed by 0 bases and J by 1 base, 2 bases remained unmatched. Per germline, CDR1 SGHNT and CDR2 YYREEE (reference sequence). This CDR3 contains 15 residues. The CDR3 reads CASSLGQGGTDTQYF. CDR3 nucleotides: TGTGCCAGCAGCTTGGGACAGGGTGGCACAGATACGCAGTATTTT.

V usage is TRBV7-9 and J usage is TRBJ2-5, with D possibly being TRBD2 (5 bases). The V gene lost 2 bases and the J gene lost 4 bases, with 8 bases spanning the gap. CDR3 length: 13 residues. The germline CDR1 and CDR2 sequences are SEHNR and FQNEAQ (reference sequence). For the CDR3, the DNA is TGTGCCAGCAGCTTAATAGAGGGAGAGACCCAGTACTTC. This translates into CASSLIEGETQYF.

The sample holds one count of this clone. The chain joins TRBV5-1 to TRBJ1-1, with a tentative D call TRBD1 (5 bases). The V end lost 0 bases, the J end lost 11 bases, and 11 bases lay between the germline ends. The CDR3 runs 12 residues. Germline CDR1 SGHRS, CDR2 YFSETQ. CDR3 in DNA: TGCGCCAGCAGCTTGGACAGGTCTAAGGCTTTCTTT. It encodes CASSLDRSKAFF.

The CDR3 region is CASSLFLGGGSYEQYF. CDR3 in DNA: TGTGCCAGCAGCTTGTTTCTTGGAGGGGGCAGCTACGAGCAGTACTTC. The V call is TRBV5-6, the J call TRBJ2-5; a weak D match, TRBD1 (7 bases). The J call may be in error: the DNA end matches TRBJ2-7 better. Germline loops: CDR1 SGHDT, CDR2 YYEEEE. There are 16 residues in the CDR3.

V gene TRBV2 combines with J gene TRBJ1-4; D is unclear. In germline, CDR1 is SNHLY, CDR2 FYNNEI. The CDR3 contains 14 residues. Deletions cut 3 bases from V and 9 bases from J, with 14 bases between. This CDR3 reads CASSDAGDLKKLFF. The CDR3 bases are TGTGCCAGCAGTGACGCAGGCGATCTGAAAAAACTGTTTTTT. Filled out from reference TRBV2 and TRBJ1-4, the complete variable domain reads EPEVTQTPSHQVTQMGQEVILRCVPISNHLYFYWYRQILGQKVEFLVSFYNNEISEKSEIFDDQFSVERPDGSNFTLKIRSTKLEDSAMYFCASSDAGDLKKLFFGSGTQLSVL.

This chain links TRBV6-5 with TRBJ2-2; 11 positions agree with TRBD2. Germline assignment: CDR1 MNHEY and CDR2 SVGAGI. The CDR3 length is 14 residues. With V trimmed by 6 bases and J by 5 bases, 2 bases remained unmatched. The CDR3 sequence: CASRLAGGTGELFF. The CDR3 coding sequence is TGTGCCAGCAGGCTAGCGGGGGGAACCGGGGAGCTGTTTTTT.